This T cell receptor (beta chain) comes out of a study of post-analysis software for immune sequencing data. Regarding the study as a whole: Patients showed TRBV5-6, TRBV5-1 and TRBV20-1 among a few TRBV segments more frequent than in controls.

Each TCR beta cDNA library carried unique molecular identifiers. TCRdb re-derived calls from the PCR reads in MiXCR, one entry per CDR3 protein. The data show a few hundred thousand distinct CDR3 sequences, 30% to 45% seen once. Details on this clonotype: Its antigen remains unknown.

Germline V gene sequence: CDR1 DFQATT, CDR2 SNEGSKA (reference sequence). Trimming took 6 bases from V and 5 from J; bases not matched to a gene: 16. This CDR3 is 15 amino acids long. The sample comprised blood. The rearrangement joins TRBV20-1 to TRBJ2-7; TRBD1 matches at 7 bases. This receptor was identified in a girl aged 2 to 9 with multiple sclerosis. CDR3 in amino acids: CSAIDRQGHPDEQYF. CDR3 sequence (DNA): TGCAGTGCCATTGATAGACAGGGCCACCCGGACGAGCAGTACTTC.